The text below deals with one T cell receptor (beta chain). This specimen comes from a study of control samples from healthy donors and cancer patients. The V gene lost 0 bases and the J gene lost 1 base, with 9 bases spanning the gap. The CDR3 extends over 16 amino acids. Germline CDR1 is MNHEY and CDR2 is SVGEGT. Produced via immunoSEQ multiplex PCR; TCRdb's table is partial and in-frame only. This table holds over 55,000 clones, under 95% found once. The clonotype originates from a man aged 30 to 39 with colorectal cancer. The chain employs TRBV6-2 or TRBV6-3 and TRBJ2-2; no clear D gene. The sequenced sample was PBMCs. The chain's CDR3 is CASSYSVRLNTGELFF. For the CDR3, the DNA is TGTGCCAGCAGTTACTCGGTCAGATTGAACACCGGGGAGCTGTTTTTT.